This T cell receptor beta chain was sequenced in a study of neoadjuvant anti-PD-1 for oral cavity cancer. Study context: Around day 43, patients without progression received a fourth nivolumab dose before surgery. Findings of the study overall: After neoadjuvant nivolumab, PBMC T cell clonality was significantly higher in non-responders than responders.

Comment on this clone: Its target is unknown.

The V end was cut by 6 bases, the J end by 8 bases, with 16 bases between. The CDR3 loop spans 13 amino acids. CDR1 is MNHEY and CDR2 is SMNVEV in the germline V gene (reference sequence). TCRdb keeps only in-frame clones here, not all; method: immunoSEQ multiplex PCR. Of 12,000 to 15,000 clones listed, roughly 74% are singletons. Specimen: PBMCs, collected before nivolumab (anti-PD-1) treatment. This receptor was identified in a person aged 40 to 85 with oral cavity squamous cell carcinoma. The chain has TRBV27 and TRBJ1-2; D is ambiguous. CDR3 nucleotide sequence: TGTGCCAGCAGACAAACTCAGGTCGGAGGCTACACCTTC. Amino acids: CASRQTQVGGYTF.